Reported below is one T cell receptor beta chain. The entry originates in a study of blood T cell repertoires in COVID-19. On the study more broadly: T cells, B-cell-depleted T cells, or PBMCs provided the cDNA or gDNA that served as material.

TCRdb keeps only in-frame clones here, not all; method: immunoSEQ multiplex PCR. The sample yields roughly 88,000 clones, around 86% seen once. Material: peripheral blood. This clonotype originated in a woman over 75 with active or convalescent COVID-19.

The CDR3 region has the DNA TGTGCCTGGAGTGGAGGATCCTATGGCTACACCTTC. Encoded protein: CAWSGGSYGYTF. V and J are TRBV30 and TRBJ1-2; unclear D gene. Per the germline V gene, CDR1 is GTSNPN and CDR2 is SVGIG (reference sequence). The length of the CDR3 is 12 residues. The ends were cut back, 1 base at V and 4 bases at J, with 7 bases in the middle.